Following are 20 T cell receptor beta chains from one sample sequenced in a study of blood T cell repertoires in COVID-19 (dated by TCRdb to about 2020). Library method: the immunoSEQ multiplex PCR assay. In its TCRdb copy, this immuneACCESS table keeps in-frame sequences only and misses some clones. Where compared with another copy, unresolved V genes explain less than half of these, and the others have no known cause. The sample table contains some 340,000 clones; only one count was recorded for around 87% of them. Of the sample, about 5% falls within the top ten clones. What was sequenced was PBMCs or T cells enriched from blood (not recorded which). The receptors shown here come from a woman aged 25 to 39 who had recovered from COVID-19.

J is TRBJ1-2 and V is TRBV30, with D uncertain. This CDR3 contains 12 residues. V lost 0 bases and J 8 bases, leaving 10 bases between the germline ends. Germline CDR1 reads GTSNPN; CDR2 reads SVGIG (reference sequence). The CDR3 spells CAWSVRGSGYTF. The DNA for the CDR3 is TGTGCCTGGAGTGTACGAGGGAGCGGCTACACCTTC.

This clone appeared a single time. The V gene is TRBV4-1, the J gene TRBJ2-4; 11 nucleotides align to TRBD2. This CDR3 comprises 18 residues. CDR1 is MGHRA and CDR2 is YSYEKL in the germline V gene. The V gene end was trimmed by 0 bases and the J gene end by 6 bases; junction bases not matched to a gene: 10. CDR3 in amino acids: CASSQDVAGGYSRNIQYF. The CDR3 DNA follows: TGCGCCAGCAGCCAAGACGTAGCGGGGGGGTACAGCAGAAACATTCAGTACTTC.

About this clone: The same CDR3 arises from other DNA sequences in this sample as well. The chain couples TRBV5-1 to TRBJ2-3, with 8 nucleotides matching TRBD1. V lost 2 bases to trimming and J lost 4 bases; unmatched junction nucleotides: 3. CDR3 size: 14 residues. In germline, CDR1 is SGHRS, CDR2 YFSETQ. CDR3 region: CASSLGQGSDTQYF. The CDR3 DNA is TGCGCCAGCAGCTTAGGACAGGGCTCAGATACGCAGTATTTT.

The chain carries TRBV5-4 and TRBJ1-2, with a tentative D call TRBD1 (5 bases). The CDR3 covers 16 residues. V lost 3 bases and J 4 bases, leaving 19 bases between the germline ends. From germline, CDR1 is SGHNT and CDR2 YYREEE (reference sequence). CDR3 residues: CASSSEVPWTTYGYTF. In nucleotides, the CDR3 is TGTGCCAGCAGCTCAGAAGTCCCCTGGACAACCTATGGCTACACCTTC.

V usage is TRBV28 and J usage is TRBJ1-6; a weak D match, TRBD1 (6 bases). V was pared by 1 base and J by 9 bases, with 19 bases between. The CDR3 sequence is 17 residues long. Looked up from germline, CDR1 is MDHEN and CDR2 is SYDVKM. The CDR3 is CASSLSYRVSAISPLHF. The CDR3 coding sequence is TGTGCCAGCAGTTTATCATACAGGGTTAGTGCGATTTCACCCCTCCACTTT.

The V and J genes are TRBV4-1 and TRBJ2-5; TRBD2 matches at 11 bases. The CDR3 covers 15 residues. Germline V gene lookup returns CDR1 MGHRA and CDR2 YSYEKL. V lost 4 bases and J lost 5; bases outside the gene matches: 6. The CDR3 here is CASSPTSGEVETQYF. The CDR3 nucleotides read TGCGCCAGCAGCCCGACTAGCGGGGAGGTGGAGACCCAGTACTTC.

The V call is TRBV11-2, the J call TRBJ1-5, with D possibly TRBD1 on 5 matching bases. Germline loops: CDR1 SGHAT, CDR2 FQNNGV. Between the trimmed V and J ends, which lost 0 bases and 3 bases, there was a span of 6 bases. The CDR3 has 14 residues. The CDR3 loop is CASSLDRVNQPQHF. DNA for the CDR3: TGTGCCAGCAGCTTAGACAGGGTCAATCAGCCCCAGCATTTT. Drawing the rest from reference TRBV11-2 and TRBJ1-5, the complete variable domain is EAGVAQSPRYKIIEKRQSVAFWCNPISGHATLYWYQQILGQGPKLLIQFQNNGVVDDSQLPKDRFSAERLKGVDSTLKIQPAKLEDSAVYLCASSLDRVNQPQHFGDGTRLSIL.

This clone was seen a single time. The chain is built from TRBV2 and TRBJ1-2; D ambiguous. CDR1 is SNHLY and CDR2 is FYNNEI in the germline V gene. This CDR3 has 13 amino acids. V was shortened by 4 bases and J by 5 bases, with 11 bases between the two germline ends. The CDR3 nucleotides are TGTGCCAGCAGTGTGAACACCTTTTATGGCTACACCTTC. This translates into CASSVNTFYGYTF.

This chain connects TRBV7-2 to TRBJ2-2, with a tentative D call TRBD1 (6 bases). The CDR3 loop spans 17 amino acids. The germline V gene encodes CDR1 SGHTA and CDR2 FQGNSA. Trimming took 4 bases from V and 5 from J, leaving 20 bases between them. CDR3 loop: CASSSSSAGAWTGELFF. The CDR3 nucleotides read TGTGCCAGCAGCTCCTCTTCCGCAGGGGCTTGGACCGGGGAGCTGTTTTTT.

The chain combines TRBV9 with TRBJ2-3; 7 bases fit TRBD2. The CDR3 covers 14 residues. J was trimmed by 2 bases and V by 3 bases; bases with no gene match: 3. Germline CDR1 reads SGDLS; CDR2 reads YYNGEE. CDR3: CASSDRLATDTQYF. CDR3 DNA: TGTGCCAGCAGCGATCGACTAGCCACAGATACGCAGTATTTT.

The chain combines TRBV6-6 with TRBJ1-2; weak D call: TRBD1 (6 bases). Germline lookup yields CDR1 MNHNY and CDR2 SVGAGI (reference sequence). CDR3 length: 15 residues. Deletions cut 6 bases from V and 8 bases from J, with 22 bases between. CDR3 amino acids: CASSHNPQGDWGYTF. CDR3 bases: TGTGCCAGCAGCCACAATCCACAGGGAGATTGGGGCTACACCTTC.

This chain joins TRBV3-1 (or the pseudogene TRBV3-2) and TRBJ1-1; perhaps TRBD1 as D (6 bases). Trimming stripped 2 bases from V and 11 bases from J, with 18 bases between. Germline V CDR1 and CDR2: LGHDT, YNNKEL (reference sequence). The CDR3 sequence is 14 residues long. CDR3 DNA sequence: TGTGCCAGCAGCCAAAGCAGAAAAGGGAGGGGGGCTTTCTTT. This gives the protein CASSQSRKGRGAFF.

The rearrangement joins TRBV27 to TRBJ2-7; D is undetermined. The CDR3 has 14 amino acids. Germline V CDR1 and CDR2: MNHEY, SMNVEV (reference sequence). V dropped 2 bases and J dropped 2 bases, with 10 bases sitting between them. The CDR3 spells CASSLGQAPYEQYF. CDR3 bases: TGTGCCAGCAGTTTAGGGCAGGCCCCCTACGAGCAGTACTTC.

V and J are TRBV7-2 and TRBJ2-7; 9 nucleotides line up with TRBD2. CDR1 is SGHTA and CDR2 is FQGNSA in the germline V gene. The V gene end was trimmed by 1 base and the J gene end by 3 bases; junction bases not matched to a gene: 4. CDR3 size: 15 residues. The CDR3 protein is CASSLDASGVYEQYF. As DNA, the CDR3 is TGTGCCAGCAGCTTAGACGCTAGCGGGGTCTACGAGCAGTACTTC.

The chain recombines TRBV5-1 with TRBJ2-7, with 10 bases aligning to TRBD2. The V gene's germline CDR1 is SGHRS and CDR2 YFSETQ. The length of the CDR3 is 16 residues. J was trimmed by 6 bases and V by 0 bases; bases with no gene match: 9. The CDR3: CASSLAPSGGAAEQYF. CDR3 coding DNA: TGCGCCAGCAGCTTGGCTCCGAGCGGGGGGGCTGCCGAGCAGTACTTC.

The rearrangement uses TRBV10-2 and TRBJ2-1; TRBD2 agrees at 12 bases. With V trimmed by 2 bases and J by 4 bases, 3 bases remained unmatched. CDR3 length equals 16 residues. In germline, CDR1 is WSHSY, CDR2 SAAADI. CDR3 amino acids: CASSEGLAGGYNEQFF. CDR3 sequence (DNA): TGCGCCAGCAGTGAGGGGCTAGCGGGGGGGTACAATGAGCAGTTCTTC.

The V gene is TRBV7-2, the J gene TRBJ2-7; TRBD1 might be the D (6 bases). Looked up from germline, CDR1 is SGHTA and CDR2 is FQGNSA. V was cut by 1 base and J by 7 bases, with 14 bases left in between. This CDR3 is built from 14 residues. CDR3 protein: CASSLGQGFGEQYF. As DNA, the CDR3 is TGTGCCAGCAGCTTAGGTCAGGGGTTTGGTGAGCAGTACTTC.

This chain uses TRBV5-1 with TRBJ1-2; D is unresolved. CDR3 length: 14 residues. Germline V gene lookup returns CDR1 SGHRS and CDR2 YFSETQ. V shed 2 bases and J shed 2 bases, with 10 bases lying between them. The DNA of the CDR3 is TGCGCCAGCAGCTTCGAGAGCCCCAACTATGGCTACACCTTC. Its protein is CASSFESPNYGYTF.

This clone was counted a single time. The rearrangement links TRBV6-5 to TRBJ2-2; D remains unclear. V lost 2 bases to trimming and J lost 3 bases, with 10 bases between them. Germline V lookup: CDR1 MNHEY, CDR2 SVGAGI. This CDR3 is 15 amino acids long. DNA of the CDR3: TGTGCCAGCAGTTACGCTACCTTTGACACCGGGGAGCTGTTTTTT. This translates into CASSYATFDTGELFF.

The DNA for the CDR3 is TGTGCCAGCGGGCTCGGCTATGGCTACACCTTC. Protein sequence: CASGLGYGYTF. V and J are TRBV27 and TRBJ1-2; D gene ambiguous. Germline lookup yields CDR1 MNHEY and CDR2 SMNVEV (reference sequence). V lost 8 bases and J 4 bases, leaving 8 bases between the germline ends. The CDR3 has 11 residues.